A selection of T cell receptor beta chains follows, all from one sample in a study of T cell repertoires in cytomegalovirus infection. TCRdb fed the reads into MiXCR, producing one record per CDR3 protein. The table includes 450,000 to 650,000 distinct CDR3 sequences, almost 40% detected once. Their antigens are not known. The sample in question was cultured PBMCs, obtained from culture after CMV antigen stimulation. All receptors come from a human donor in good health (CMV status not recorded). Some clones in this sample may be carry-over from other donors' samples. Each CDR3 is given with its conserved first and last residue. A D gene is named only where the DNA matches it firmly. A row's size may be missing; if present it is once, few, many or a size class.

abundance	j_gene	d_gene	v_gene	CDR3aa	CDR3nt
few	TRBJ2-3	-	TRBV6-5	CASSYNRVADTQYF	TGTGCCAGCAGTTACAACAGGGTAGCAGATACGCAGTATTTT
-	TRBJ2-1	TRBD2	TRBV5-4	CASSLDLAGVSEQFF	TGTGCCAGCAGCTTGGATCTAGCGGGGGTGAGTGAGCAGTTCTTC
few	TRBJ2-2	-	TRBV7-8	CASSFRPTGELFF	TGTGCCAGCAGCTTCCGACCAACCGGGGAGCTGTTTTTT
-	TRBJ2-1	-	TRBV7-9	CASSRSVVAERNEQFF	TGTGCCAGCAGCCGATCCGTAGTAGCGGAACGCAATGAGCAGTTCTTC
-	TRBJ2-7	TRBD2	TRBV10-3	CATSLAGGLGSHLHEQYF	TGTGCCACCTCCTTAGCGGGGGGCCTCGGGAGCCACCTCCACGAGCAGTACTTC
-	TRBJ1-1	-	TRBV18	CASSPPADTEAFF	TGTGCCAGCTCACCACCGGCAGACACTGAAGCTTTCTTT
-	TRBJ1-1	-	TRBV10-3	CAISEKGWEAFF	TGTGCCATCAGTGAAAAGGGTTGGGAGGCTTTCTTT
-	TRBJ1-5	-	TRBV28	CASSLISPGYSNQPQHF	TGTGCCAGCAGCCTAATCTCTCCAGGTTATAGCAATCAGCCCCAGCATTTT
-	TRBJ1-2	-	TRBV12-3/TRBV12-4	CASSLALLGNGYTF	TGTGCCAGCAGTTTAGCGCTACTAGGGAATGGCTACACCTTC
few	TRBJ2-3	-	TRBV7-8	CASSTTFTDTQYF	TGTGCCAGCAGCACGACTTTCACAGATACGCAGTATTTT
-	TRBJ2-2	TRBD1	TRBV2	CASSGGTGGSGELFF	TGTGCCAGCAGTGGAGGGACAGGGGGTTCCGGGGAGCTGTTTTTT
-	TRBJ2-7	-	TRBV7-2	CASSLPPMQEQYF	TGTGCCAGCAGCTTACCGCCGATGCAAGAGCAGTACTTC
-	TRBJ2-1	TRBD2	TRBV20-1	CSVPASGRAGREQFF	TGCAGTGTCCCAGCCAGCGGGAGGGCCGGTCGTGAGCAGTTCTTC
-	TRBJ1-6	-	TRBV5-6	CASSLADREGGSPLHF	TGTGCCAGCAGCTTGGCCGACCGTGAGGGGGGTTCACCCCTCCACTTT
-	TRBJ2-7	-	TRBV4-3	CASSQIGAGTGGHEQYF	TGCGCCAGCAGCCAGATTGGGGCCGGGACTGGAGGCCACGAGCAGTACTTC
-	TRBJ2-7	-	TRBV7-6	CASRGFGSYEQYF	TGTGCCAGCAGGGGGTTCGGCTCCTACGAGCAGTACTTC
-	TRBJ1-1	TRBD1	TRBV6-6	CASSPDRGRGRAFF	TGTGCCAGCAGTCCAGACAGGGGGAGGGGGCGAGCTTTCTTT
-	TRBJ1-5	-	TRBV7-2	CASSRLGQPQHF	TGTGCCAGCAGTCGACTAGGGCAGCCCCAGCATTTT
-	TRBJ1-3	-	TRBV7-2	CASSLSGNTKYF	TGTGCCAGCAGCTTAAGTGGAAACACCAAATATTTT
few	TRBJ2-7	TRBD1	TRBV6-5	CASSYRGTGGFEQYF	TGTGCCAGCAGTTACCGAGGGACAGGGGGCTTCGAGCAGTACTTC